This passage covers 20 T cell receptor beta chains from one sample sequenced in a study of T cells in women clearing cervical HPV infection. The table came from immunoSEQ multiplex PCR; TCRdb's copy has only in-frame clones and leaves some out. Here the sample table reports over 10,000 clones. The sequenced sample was blood buffy coat. The receptors here all came from a woman aged 18 to 75 with a cervical HPV16 infection that either progressed to CIN3+ or cleared (not recorded which).

About this clone itself: The read ends 3 residues before the CDR3 terminus; that terminus is restored from the germline J gene. This chain uses TRBV20-1 with TRBJ1-5, with TRBD1 matching over 7 bases. With 7 bases clipped from V and 5 bases from J, the junction kept 11 bases outside the gene matches. Germline loops: CDR1 DFQATT, CDR2 SNEGSKA (reference sequence). The CDR3 is 14 residues long. The covered CDR3 bases are TGCAGTGTCGGATTGGGACAGCCTCATCAGCCC. Its protein is CSVGLGQPHQP. The full CDR3 protein reads CSVGLGQPHQPQHF.

As concerns this clone: The CDR3 end is not reached by the read, which stops 3 residues before it; the germline J gene fills it in. The chain links TRBV29-1 to TRBJ1-1; D is unclear. V dropped 4 bases and J dropped 4 bases, with 4 bases sitting between them. The CDR3 contains 10 residues. Germline loops: CDR1 SQVTM, CDR2 ANQGSEA. The CDR3 sequence: CSVVGTEAFF. CDR3 DNA, as far as it was read: TGCAGCGTTGTCGGCACTGAA.

As concerns this clone: Read coverage stops 3 residues before the CDR3 terminus; the germline J gene supplies the remainder. V and J are TRBV4-1 and TRBJ2-5; perhaps TRBD2 as D (6 bases). Per the germline V gene, CDR1 is MGHRA and CDR2 is YSYEKL. V was pared by 0 bases and J by 2 bases, with 13 bases between. The CDR3 loop spans 16 amino acids. This chain's CDR3 is CASSQDGAGLQETQYF. CDR3 DNA (partial): TGCGCCAGCAGCCAAGATGGGGCGGGGTTGCAAGAGACC.

Points on this clone: The read terminates 3 residues ahead of where the CDR3 ends, so the germline J gene completes it. V and J are TRBV20-1 and TRBJ2-3; 13 bases align to TRBD2. Germline CDR1 and CDR2: DFQATT and SNEGSKA (reference sequence). V lost 0 bases to trimming and J lost 2 bases; unmatched junction nucleotides: 5. This CDR3 has 17 amino acids. The part of the CDR3 DNA that was read is TGCAGTGCTAGAGATCTCACTAGCGGGGGGGACACAGATACG. Translating gives CSARDLTSGGDTDT. The CDR3, in full, reads CSARDLTSGGDTDTQYF.

As for this clone: The CDR3 end falls 3 residues outside the read, so it is completed with the germline J gene. The J gene is TRBJ1-5, the V gene TRBV2; D is ambiguous. Germline V gene sequence: CDR1 SNHLY, CDR2 FYNNEI. The CDR3 loop spans 15 amino acids. The V end was cut by 6 bases, the J end by 3 bases, with 15 bases between. CDR3 DNA, as far as it was read: TGTGCCAGCAGGTTCGCCGTAGGGTTCAATCAGCCC. Residues: CASRFAVGFNQP. The full CDR3 protein is CASRFAVGFNQPQHF.

In terms of frequency, this clone is medium-sized. The read halts 3 residues ahead of the CDR3 end, with the missing end drawn from the germline J gene. V and J are TRBV20-1 and TRBJ1-2; no firm D call. The CDR3 length is 15 residues. Germline CDR1 and CDR2: DFQATT and SNEGSKA (reference sequence). CDR3 DNA, as far as it was read: TGCAGTGCTAGAGATCTAGCGGAAGGGTCGCGAGGC. This sequence encodes CSARDLAEGSRG. The whole CDR3 sequence is CSARDLAEGSRGYTF.

For this clone: The CDR3 end lies 3 residues beyond the end of the read and is filled in from the germline J gene. J is TRBJ1-6 and V is TRBV6-4, with TRBD1 matching 9 bases. From germline, CDR1 is MRHNA and CDR2 SNTAGT. This CDR3 is 15 amino acids long. The trim removed 5 bases at V and 5 bases at J, leaving 4 bases unmatched. CDR3: CASSTGTGNNSPLHF. The covered CDR3 bases are TGTGCCAGCAGTACCGGGACAGGGAATAATTCACCC.

On this clone: The read ends 3 residues shy of where the CDR3 ends; the end is completed using the germline J gene. V and J are TRBV12-3 or TRBV12-4 and TRBJ1-4, with D hard to call. V was pared by 5 bases and J by 4 bases, with 14 bases between. The CDR3 is 15 amino acids. The CDR3 bases that were read are TGTGCCAGCAGTGCGCAAGGACGGGGTAATGAAAAA. Amino acid sequence: CASSAQGRGNEK. The whole CDR3 protein is CASSAQGRGNEKLFF.

A note on this clone: The read is 3 residues too short to cover the CDR3 end, so that end is filled in from the germline J gene. The V gene is TRBV7-9, the J gene TRBJ2-4; D might be TRBD1 (5 bases). Trimming cost V 5 bases and J 8 bases, with 13 bases left between them. Germline CDR1 SEHNR, CDR2 FQNEAQ (reference sequence). The CDR3 length is 13 residues. The CDR3 reads CASSTPLGDIQYF. CDR3 DNA (partial): TGTGCCAGCAGCACCCCCTTAGGGGACATT.

Notes on this clone: Read coverage stops 3 residues before the CDR3 terminus; the germline J gene supplies the remainder. This sequence joins TRBV20-1 and TRBJ2-3; D is ambiguous. This CDR3 has 14 residues. Germline V gives CDR1 DFQATT, CDR2 SNEGSKA (reference sequence). Trimming took 5 bases from V and 6 from J, leaving 18 bases between them. CDR3 DNA (partial): TGCAGTGCTGCCACTCTACGGGTCGGGGATACG. It is translated as CSAATLRVGDT. The full-length CDR3 reads as CSAATLRVGDTQYF.

A note on this clone: With the read ending 3 residues before the CDR3 end, the germline J gene is used to fill in that end. The rearrangement links TRBV24-1 to TRBJ2-3, with TRBD1 as a possible D gene (5 bases). V lost 0 bases to trimming and J lost 5 bases, with 5 bases between them. The CDR3 runs to 13 residues. Germline values: CDR1 KGHDR, CDR2 SFDVKD. The CDR3 spells CATSDLQGDTQYF. The DNA read from the CDR3 is TGTGCCACCAGTGATTTGCAGGGAGATACG.

Regarding this clone: The CDR3 is cut off 3 residues early in the read; its end comes from the germline J gene. The chain couples TRBV9 to TRBJ2-2, with 8 bases that match TRBD2. Unmatched junction bases numbered 0, after V lost 1 base and J lost 7 bases. This CDR3 has 13 amino acids. Germline V gives CDR1 SGDLS, CDR2 YYNGEE. The sequenced CDR3 bases are TGTGCCAGCAGCGTAAGCGGGGGCGGGGAG. Protein: CASSVSGGGE. The full CDR3 protein reads CASSVSGGGELFF.

A note on this clone: The read gets to within 3 residues of the CDR3 end, and the germline J gene fills in the rest. The rearrangement links TRBV10-1 to TRBJ2-7; tentatively, D is TRBD1 or TRBD2 (7 bases each). V was cut by 6 bases and J by 2 bases, with 17 bases left in between. From germline, CDR1 is WNHNN and CDR2 SYGVQD (reference sequence). This CDR3 is 15 amino acids long. This CDR3 is CASRSATGRAYEQYF. The sequenced CDR3 bases are TGCGCCAGCAGATCCGCGACAGGGAGGGCCTACGAG.

The covered CDR3 bases are TGTGCCAGCAGCCTGACTAGCGGGGGGGCTAGCACAGATACG. Protein sequence: CASSLTSGGASTDT. The complete CDR3 protein is CASSLTSGGASTDTQYF. The genes are TRBV4-2 and TRBJ2-3; 14 positions agree with TRBD2. The read ends 3 residues before the CDR3 terminus; that terminus is restored from the germline J gene. The germline CDR1 and CDR2 sequences are LGHNA and YNFKEQ. This CDR3 contains 17 residues. The ends lost 4 bases at V and 0 bases at J; junction bases unmatched: 3.

The CDR3 sequence is CSARPPKGAHEYGNTQYF. Incomplete CDR3 DNA: TGCAGTGCTCGTCCACCTAAGGGGGCTCATGAATACGGAAATACG. The chain employs TRBV20-1 and TRBJ2-3, with 7 positions matching TRBD1. The sequenced fragment ends 3 residues before the CDR3 boundary, so the rest is inferred from the germline J gene. V was pared by 5 bases and J by 7 bases, with 24 bases of the junction left unmatched. Germline assignment: CDR1 DFQATT and CDR2 SNEGSKA (reference sequence). The CDR3 is made up of 18 amino acids.

As regards this clone: The CDR3 end falls 3 residues outside the read, so it is completed with the germline J gene. The J gene is TRBJ1-5, the V gene TRBV7-2; D call uncertain. Trimming removed 3 bases from V and 0 bases from J, with 3 bases in between. The V gene's germline CDR1 is SGHTA and CDR2 FQGNSA. The CDR3 runs 13 residues. CDR3 sequence: CASSFGSNQPQHF. CDR3 DNA, as far as it was read: TGTGCCAGCAGCTTCGGTAGCAATCAGCCC.

By frequency, this clone registers medium-sized. The missing CDR3 end, 3 residues past where the read stops, is filled in from the germline J gene. J is TRBJ1-2 and V is TRBV14; D gene unclear. Germline loops: CDR1 SGHDN, CDR2 FVKESK. Deletions cut 1 base from V and 7 bases from J, with 13 bases between. The CDR3 is made up of 14 amino acids. The covered CDR3 bases are TGTGCCAGCAGCCAAGTTCGGATAGCGGCTGGC. Its translation is CASSQVRIAAG. The entire CDR3 is CASSQVRIAAGYTF. Full variable domain (remainder filled in from reference TRBV14 and TRBJ1-2): EAGVTQFPSHSVIEKGQTVTLRCDPISGHDNLYWYRRVMGKEIKFLLHFVKESKQDESGMPNNRFLAERTGGTYSTLKVQPAELEDSGVYFCASSQVRIAAGYTFGSGTRLTVV.

To note about this clone: Coverage ceases 3 residues before the CDR3 finishes, and the germline J gene fills in the end. The gene calls are TRBV7-3 and TRBJ1-1, with 7 bases fitting TRBD1. The germline V gene has CDR1 SGHTA and CDR2 FQGTGA. The CDR3 is 13 amino acids. J was trimmed by 4 bases and V by 5 bases; bases with no gene match: 4. The sequenced CDR3 bases are TGTGCCAGCAGCCTGGGACAGTCCACTGAA. Amino acid sequence: CASSLGQSTE. The complete CDR3 protein is CASSLGQSTEAFF.

In regard to this clone: The sequence runs out 3 residues before the end of the CDR3; the remainder is reconstructed from the germline J gene. The chain links TRBV7-9 to TRBJ2-3; D unclear. The V gene's germline CDR1 is SEHNR and CDR2 FQNEAQ (reference sequence). The V and J ends lost 5 bases and 6 bases respectively, with 9 bases between them. The CDR3 sequence is 12 residues long. The CDR3 protein is CASSPPVDTQYF. The sequenced CDR3 bases are TGTGCCAGCAGCCCTCCGGTGGATACG.

A word on this clone: The read terminates 3 residues ahead of where the CDR3 ends, so the germline J gene completes it. This chain uses TRBV7-9 with TRBJ2-5; TRBD2 might be the D (5 bases). The CDR3 has 12 residues. V shed 8 bases and J shed 5 bases, with 12 bases lying between them. Germline V gene sequence: CDR1 SEHNR, CDR2 FQNEAQ (reference sequence). The part of the CDR3 DNA that was read is TGTGCCAGCGGTAGGAGAGGGGAGACC. Translated: CASGRRGET. The whole CDR3 is CASGRRGETQYF.